This T cell receptor (beta chain) derives from a study of T cells after yellow fever vaccination. General observations from the study: A large majority of primary-vaccination clones showed up again after the booster (approximately 95% CD4, roughly 88% CD8).

V lost 0 bases to trimming and J lost 10 bases, with 8 bases between them. CDR1 and CDR2 (germline): SGHRS, YFSETQ. This CDR3 is 12 amino acids long. The sample holds many counts of this clonotype. Its antigen is still unknown. Universal primer sites and UMIs were introduced during 5'RACE template-switching synthesis of TCR cDNA. TCRdb recomputed calls from the 5' RACE reads with MiXCR, one row per CDR3 protein. The table lists almost 70,000 distinct CDR3 sequences, around 6.2% of them singletons. The chain recombines TRBV5-1 with TRBJ2-1, with TRBD1 as a possible D gene (6 bases). Sequenced material: CD4+ T cells sorted from PBMCs, taken about 2 weeks after the first yellow fever vaccination. The TCR was taken from a man younger than 35 who received the YFV17D yellow fever vaccine. CDR3 coding DNA: TGCGCCAGCAGCTTGGGGGGGCGCGAGCAGTTCTTC. Its translation is CASSLGGREQFF.